Below are 10 T cell receptor beta chains sequenced from a single sample in a study of graft-versus-host responses after intestinal transplantation. Assay: immunoSEQ multiplex PCR; the TCRdb copy retains only in-frame clones and omits some. The data show under 100,000 clones, 85% to 95% seen once. Which antigens these TCRs recognize remains unknown. The sequencing used unstimulated CD8+ T cells sorted from spleen or lymph node cells, collected before transplant. These receptors all stem from a human donor who was the organ donor for an intestinal transplant.

The chain couples TRBV6-5 to TRBJ1-6; tentative D call: TRBD1 (6 bases). This CDR3 is 12 amino acids long. Trimming shortened V by 8 bases and J by 13 bases, and 15 bases separated the two germline ends. CDR1 is MNHEY and CDR2 is SVGAGI in the germline V gene. CDR3 protein: CASRTLRGPLHF. CDR3 nucleotide sequence: TGTGCCAGCCGTACCCTCAGGGGTCCCCTCCACTTT.

The chain employs TRBV28 and TRBJ2-5; D perhaps matches TRBD2 (5 bases). The last part of the DNA fits TRBJ2-7 better; the J call may be wrong. Germline values: CDR1 MDHEN, CDR2 SYDVKM. There are 17 residues in the CDR3. The CDR3 spells CASSLYPAAFGVYEQYF. DNA for the CDR3: TGTGCCAGCAGTTTATACCCCGCTGCCTTCGGGGTCTACGAGCAGTACTTC.

The chain employs TRBV5-1 and TRBJ2-1; a weak D match, TRBD2 (6 bases). This CDR3 spans 14 amino acids. Germline V gene lookup returns CDR1 SGHRS and CDR2 YFSETQ. V was clipped by 0 bases and J by 6 bases, with 10 bases between them. The DNA of the CDR3 is TGCGCCAGCAGCTTGGTCCCCGGGGGCAATGAGCAGTTCTTC. It translates to CASSLVPGGNEQFF.

The gene calls are TRBV7-2 and TRBJ2-7, with 12 bases identical to TRBD2. Germline lookup yields CDR1 SGHTA and CDR2 FQGNSA. Germline trimming cut 2 bases from V and 2 bases from J; bases unmatched to any gene: 10. The CDR3 has 18 amino acids. CDR3 sequence reads: CASSLSALAGGYTYEQYF. DNA for the CDR3: TGTGCCAGCAGCTTAAGTGCACTAGCGGGAGGCTATACCTACGAGCAGTACTTC.

The CDR3 region is CASSNPIAFPLPDRNNEQFF. CDR3 nucleotides: TGTGCCAGCTCCAACCCTATAGCCTTCCCGCTCCCCGACCGAAACAATGAGCAGTTCTTC. This rearrangement joins TRBV7-8 to TRBJ2-1, with D hard to call. Germline V gene lookup returns CDR1 SGHVS and CDR2 FQNEAQ. Trimming cost V 8 bases and J 5 bases, with 34 bases left between them. The CDR3 has 20 residues.

V and J are TRBV7-9 and TRBJ2-7, with a weak D call TRBD1 (5 bases). V gave up 4 bases and J gave up 6 bases, with 13 bases separating them. Germline-derived CDR1 and CDR2 are SEHNR and FQNEAQ (reference sequence). The CDR3 runs to 13 residues. This CDR3 is CASSSPQGSEQYF. The CDR3 coding sequence is TGTGCCAGCAGCTCACCTCAGGGTTCCGAGCAGTACTTC.

J is TRBJ2-7 and V is TRBV19; no reliable D call. The germline V gene encodes CDR1 LNHDA and CDR2 SQIVND (reference sequence). V shed 1 base and J shed 3 bases, with 7 bases lying between them. This CDR3 is built from 13 residues. The CDR3 region is CASSIGNGYEQYF. In DNA form, the CDR3 reads TGTGCCAGTAGTATAGGTAACGGCTACGAGCAGTACTTC.

This chain's CDR3 is CASRTGLSSYNEQFF. CDR3 coding DNA: TGTGCCAGCAGGACGGGGTTAAGCTCCTACAATGAGCAGTTCTTC. The chain links TRBV6-6 to TRBJ2-1, with D perhaps TRBD2 (5 bases). The CDR3 has 15 amino acids. Trimming cost V 6 bases and J 0 bases, with 12 bases left between them. The germline gives CDR1 MNHNY, CDR2 SVGAGI (reference sequence).

The CDR3 sequence: CASSLTENQPQHF. The CDR3, as DNA: TGTGCCAGCAGTTTAACCGAGAATCAGCCCCAGCATTTT. This chain links TRBV27 with TRBJ1-5; D is uncertain. There are 13 residues in the CDR3. The V end was cut by 2 bases, the J end by 4 bases, with 6 bases between. Germline V gene sequence: CDR1 MNHEY, CDR2 SMNVEV (reference sequence).

This chain uses TRBV10-3 with TRBJ2-5, with TRBD2 as a possible D gene (6 bases). This CDR3 contains 16 residues. Trimming took off 2 bases at V and 6 bases at J, with 19 bases between the two ends. The germline V gene has CDR1 ENHRY and CDR2 SYGVKD. The CDR3 protein is CAISENRYSAGKTQYF. In DNA, the CDR3 is TGTGCCATCAGTGAGAACCGGTACTCCGCGGGGAAGACCCAGTACTTC.